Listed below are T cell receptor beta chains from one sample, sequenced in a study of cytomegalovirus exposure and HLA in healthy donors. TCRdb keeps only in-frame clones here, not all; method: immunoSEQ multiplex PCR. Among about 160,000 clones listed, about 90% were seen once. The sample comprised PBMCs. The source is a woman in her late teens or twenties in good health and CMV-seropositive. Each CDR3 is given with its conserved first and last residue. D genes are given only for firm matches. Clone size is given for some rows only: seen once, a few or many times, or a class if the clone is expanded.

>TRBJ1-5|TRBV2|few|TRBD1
CATSRGPRNQPQHF
TGTGCCACCTCTAGGGGGCCACGCAATCAGCCCCAGCATTTT
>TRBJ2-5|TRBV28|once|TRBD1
CASSLPGQGQETQYF
TGTGCCAGCAGTTTACCCGGACAGGGGCAAGAGACCCAGTACTTC
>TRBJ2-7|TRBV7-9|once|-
CASSFYYEQYF
TGTGCCAGCAGCTTTTATTACGAGCAGTACTTC
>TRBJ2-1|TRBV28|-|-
CASRKGGPAGNEQFF
TGTGCCAGCAGGAAGGGGGGGCCGGCTGGCAATGAGCAGTTCTTC
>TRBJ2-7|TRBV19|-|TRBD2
CASSKSGLAGKQYF
TGTGCCAGTAGTAAAAGCGGACTAGCGGGGAAGCAGTACTTC
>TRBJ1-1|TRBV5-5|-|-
CASSFQSNTEAFF
TGTGCCAGCAGCTTCCAGTCGAACACTGAAGCTTTCTTT
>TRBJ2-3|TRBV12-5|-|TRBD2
CASGLVAGGPSDTQYF
TGTGCTAGTGGTTTGGTAGCGGGAGGGCCCTCAGATACGCAGTATTTT
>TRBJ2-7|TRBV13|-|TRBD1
CASSLGPGGESYEQYF
TGTGCCAGCAGCTTAGGCCCAGGGGGCGAGTCCTACGAGCAGTACTTC
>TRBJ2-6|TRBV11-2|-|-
CASSYITGSGANVLTF
TGTGCCAGCAGTTATATCACAGGGTCTGGGGCCAACGTCCTGACTTTC
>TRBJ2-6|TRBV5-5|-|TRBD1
CASSPGTGLYGANVLTF
TGTGCCAGCAGCCCCGGGACAGGGCTATATGGGGCCAACGTCCTGACTTTC
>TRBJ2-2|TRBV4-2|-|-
CASSQDPAAGELFF
TGTGCCAGCAGCCAAGATCCCGCAGCCGGGGAGCTGTTTTTT
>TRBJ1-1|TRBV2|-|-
CASRSGRDTEAFF
TGTGCCAGCAGGTCCGGTCGCGACACTGAAGCTTTCTTT
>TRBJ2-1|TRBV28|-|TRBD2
CASSNPPGLAGVGEQFF
TGTGCCAGCAGCAACCCCCCAGGACTAGCGGGAGTCGGGGAGCAGTTCTTC
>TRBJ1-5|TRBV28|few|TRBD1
CASTGQGHQPQHF
TGTGCCAGCACGGGACAGGGTCATCAGCCCCAGCATTTT
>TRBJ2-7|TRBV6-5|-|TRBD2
CASRPSGITYEQYF
TGTGCCAGCAGGCCTAGCGGAATTACCTACGAGCAGTACTTC
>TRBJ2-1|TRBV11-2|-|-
CASSLLTWIRSYNEQFF
TGTGCCAGCAGCTTATTGACATGGATCCGCTCCTACAATGAGCAGTTCTTC